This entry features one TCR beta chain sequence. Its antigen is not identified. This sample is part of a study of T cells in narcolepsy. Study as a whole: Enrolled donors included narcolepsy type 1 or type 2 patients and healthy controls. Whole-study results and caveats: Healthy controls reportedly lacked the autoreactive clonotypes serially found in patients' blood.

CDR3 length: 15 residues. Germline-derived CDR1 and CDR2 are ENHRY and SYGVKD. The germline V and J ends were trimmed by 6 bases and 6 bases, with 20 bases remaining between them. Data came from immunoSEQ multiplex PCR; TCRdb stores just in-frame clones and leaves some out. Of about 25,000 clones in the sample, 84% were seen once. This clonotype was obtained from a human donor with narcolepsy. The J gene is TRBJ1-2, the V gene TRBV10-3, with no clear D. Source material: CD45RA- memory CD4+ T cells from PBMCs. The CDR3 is CAIRPNREAVNGYTF. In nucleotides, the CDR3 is TGTGCCATCAGACCTAACCGGGAGGCCGTTAATGGCTACACCTTC.